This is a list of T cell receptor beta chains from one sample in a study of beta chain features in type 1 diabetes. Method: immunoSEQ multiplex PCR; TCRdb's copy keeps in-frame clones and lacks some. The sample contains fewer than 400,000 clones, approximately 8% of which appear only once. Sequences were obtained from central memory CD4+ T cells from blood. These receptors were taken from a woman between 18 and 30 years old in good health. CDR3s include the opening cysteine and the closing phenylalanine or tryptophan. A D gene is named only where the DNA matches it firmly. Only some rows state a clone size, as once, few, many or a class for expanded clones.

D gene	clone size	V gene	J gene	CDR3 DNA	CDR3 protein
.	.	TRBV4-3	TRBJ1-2	TGCGCCAGCAGCCCGGGCCCAAACTATGGCTACACCTTC	CASSPGPNYGYTF
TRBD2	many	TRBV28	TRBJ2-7	TGTGCCAGCAGGAGGTTTGGCGGCGGGAGGAGCCACGAGCAGTACTTC	CASRRFGGGRSHEQYF
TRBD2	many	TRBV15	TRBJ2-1	TGTGCCACCAGCAGACCCCGGACTAGCCAATACAATGAGCAGTTCTTC	CATSRPRTSQYNEQFF
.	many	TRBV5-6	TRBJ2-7	TGTGCCAGCAGCCCGGGCCATCCATACGAGCAGTACTTC	CASSPGHPYEQYF
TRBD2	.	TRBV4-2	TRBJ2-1	TGTGCCAGCAGCCAAGATAGCGGGAGTAGAGATGAGCAGTTCTTC	CASSQDSGSRDEQFF
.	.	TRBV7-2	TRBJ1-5	TGTGCCAGCAGCTTCGGTAGGCAGCCCCAGCATTTT	CASSFGRQPQHF
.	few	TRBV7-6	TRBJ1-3	TGTGCCAGCAGCTTAGAAGGAGCCCATCACTCTGGAAACACCATATATTTT	CASSLEGAHHSGNTIYF
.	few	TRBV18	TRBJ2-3	TGTGCCAGCTCACCCCGGGTCACAGATACGCAGTATTTT	CASSPRVTDTQYF
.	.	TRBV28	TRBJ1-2	TGTGCCAGCAGCCGGGACACTACCAATTATGGCTACACCTTC	CASSRDTTNYGYTF
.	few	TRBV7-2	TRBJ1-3	TGTGCCAGCAGCAGATCGCCTGGAAACACCATATATTTT	CASSRSPGNTIYF
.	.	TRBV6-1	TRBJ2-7	TGTGCCAGCACCCGCCAGGGAGGCTACGAGCAGTACTTC	CASTRQGGYEQYF
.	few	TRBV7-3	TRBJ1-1	TGTGCCAGCAGCTTAGGGGCCCACACTGAAGCTTTCTTT	CASSLGAHTEAFF
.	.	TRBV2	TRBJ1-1	TGTGCCAGCAGTGGAAACCAGGGCACTGAAGCTTTCTTT	CASSGNQGTEAFF
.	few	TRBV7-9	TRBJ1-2	TGTGCCAGCAGCTTTTCAGGGACGGGCTACACCTTC	CASSFSGTGYTF
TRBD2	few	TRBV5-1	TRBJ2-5	TGCGCCAGCAGCTTAGCGGGAGGGACCGAGACCCAGTACTTC	CASSLAGGTETQYF
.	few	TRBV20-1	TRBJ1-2	TGCAGTGCTAGTGAATCTGGCTACACCTTC	CSASESGYTF
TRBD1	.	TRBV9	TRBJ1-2	TGTGCCAGCAGCCCGACAGGGGGCGCCGGCTATGGCTACACCTTC	CASSPTGGAGYGYTF
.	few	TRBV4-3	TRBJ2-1	TGCGCCAGCAGCCAAGTAAGGAGAGCCATTATTGATGAGCAGTTCTTC	CASSQVRRAIIDEQFF
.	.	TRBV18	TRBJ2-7	TGTGCCAGCTCACCGATCCGGGAACGTAATAGCGAGCAGTACTTC	CASSPIRERNSEQYF
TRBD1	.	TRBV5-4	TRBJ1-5	TGTGCCAGGGACAGGGGGCATCAGCCCCAGCATTTT	CARDRGHQPQHF
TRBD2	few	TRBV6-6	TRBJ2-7	TGTGCCACACGGGGGACTAGCGGGAGGGATTACGAGCAGTACTTC	CATRGTSGRDYEQYF
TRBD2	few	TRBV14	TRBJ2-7	TGTGCCAGCAGCCAAGGGGCGGGAGCCTCCTACGAGCAGTACTTC	CASSQGAGASYEQYF
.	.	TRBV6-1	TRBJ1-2	TGTGCCAGCAGTGACGCCGGGACACCCGGTGGGGGCTACACCTTC	CASSDAGTPGGGYTF
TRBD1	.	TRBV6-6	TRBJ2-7	TGTGCCAGCAGTCCCGGACAGGGGGGATTTGGCGAGCAGTACTTC	CASSPGQGGFGEQYF
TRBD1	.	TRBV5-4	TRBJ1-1	TGTGCCAGCAGCGCAGGGGACAGGGCGAACACTGAAGCTTTCTTT	CASSAGDRANTEAFF
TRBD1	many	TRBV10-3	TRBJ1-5	TGTGCCACCACGACAGGGTCTACCAATCAGCCCCAGCATTTT	CATTTGSTNQPQHF
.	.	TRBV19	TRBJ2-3	TGTGCCAGTAAGCCGGCAGGAACAGATACGCAGTATTTT	CASKPAGTDTQYF
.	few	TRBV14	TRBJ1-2	TGTGCCAGCAGTCTCGACAGAATTGGCTACACCTTC	CASSLDRIGYTF
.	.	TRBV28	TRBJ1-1	TGTGCCAGCAGTTTATCCCGCCGGGCCTTCTTT	CASSLSRRAFF
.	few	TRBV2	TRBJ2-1	TGTGCCAGCAGTGAGTGGTGGGAGCAGTTCTTC	CASSEWWEQFF
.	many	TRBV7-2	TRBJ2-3	TGTGCCAGCAGCTTATTCGGCGGGTCTAGCACAGATACGCAGTATTTT	CASSLFGGSSTDTQYF
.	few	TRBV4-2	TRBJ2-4	TGTGCCAGCAGCCAAGATTTGCAGGCGACGAGAAACATTCAGTACTTC	CASSQDLQATRNIQYF
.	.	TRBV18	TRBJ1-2	TGTGCCAGCTCACCACCGCGGACAGAAGATGGCTACACCTTC	CASSPPRTEDGYTF
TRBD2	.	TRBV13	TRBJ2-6	TGTGCCAGCAGCTTAACCCTCGGGACTAGCATCTCTGGGGCCAACGTCCTGACTTTC	CASSLTLGTSISGANVLTF
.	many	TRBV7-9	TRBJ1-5	TGTGCCAGCAGCCTAACCGGGACTCGCAATCAGCCCCAGCATTTT	CASSLTGTRNQPQHF
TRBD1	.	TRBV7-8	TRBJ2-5	TGTGCCAGCAGCCCGGGACAGGCGGGGGAGACCCAGTACTTC	CASSPGQAGETQYF
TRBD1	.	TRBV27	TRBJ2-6	TGTGCCAGCAGTTTATCACGGCAGGGGGCGGCCGGGGCCAACGTCCTGACTTTC	CASSLSRQGAAGANVLTF
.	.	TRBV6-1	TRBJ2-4	TGTGCCAGCAGTGCCTACTATGGGCTAGCCAAAAACATTCAGTACTTC	CASSAYYGLAKNIQYF
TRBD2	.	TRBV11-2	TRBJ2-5	TGTGCCAGCAGCTTAAGAGGAGGGACTACCTCGGCGGCCCAGTACTTC	CASSLRGGTTSAAQYF
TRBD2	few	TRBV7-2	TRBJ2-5	TGTGCCAGCAGCGCGCTGACTAGCGGGAGGGCTTCCGAGACCCAGTACTTC	CASSALTSGRASETQYF
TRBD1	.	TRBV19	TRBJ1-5	TGTGCCAGTAGGACCGGACAGGGACGCAATCAGCCCCAGCATTTT	CASRTGQGRNQPQHF
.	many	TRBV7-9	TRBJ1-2	TGTGCCAGCAGCTATTCAATTCAAATGCGGGGCTATGGCTACACCTTC	CASSYSIQMRGYGYTF
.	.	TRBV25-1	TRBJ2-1	TGTGCCAGCAGTGATCTCTTGGGGCAGTTCTTC	CASSDLLGQFF
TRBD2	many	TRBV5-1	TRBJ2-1	TGCGCCAGCAGCGCACGGACTAGCGGGAGGGAAGACAATGAGCAGTTCTTC	CASSARTSGREDNEQFF
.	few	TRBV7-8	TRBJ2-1	TGTGCCAGCAGTCGGGTCGTGGGCTACAATGAGCAGTTCTTC	CASSRVVGYNEQFF
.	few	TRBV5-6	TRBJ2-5	TGTGCCAGACCTGACTACCGGACAATGCAAGAGACCCAGTACTTC	CARPDYRTMQETQYF
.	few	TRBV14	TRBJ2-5	TGTGCCAGCAGCCAAGAAAACCCGGACAGAACCCAAGAGACCCAGTACTTC	CASSQENPDRTQETQYF
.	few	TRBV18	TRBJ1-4	TGTGCCAGCTCGCCCGGACGGAATAATGAAAAACTGTTTTTT	CASSPGRNNEKLFF
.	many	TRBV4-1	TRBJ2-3	TGCGCCAGCAGCCGGAGTCCCCAGGGGTTAACAGATACGCAGTATTTT	CASSRSPQGLTDTQYF
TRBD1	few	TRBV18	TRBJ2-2	TGTGCCAGCTCATCAACAGAGGGGGCTGTCGGGGAGCTGTTTTTT	CASSSTEGAVGELFF
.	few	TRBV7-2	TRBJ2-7	TGTGCCAGCAGCCCGCAGGGGGGAACCTACGAGCAGTACTTC	CASSPQGGTYEQYF
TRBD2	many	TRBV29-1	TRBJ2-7	TGCAGCGCCAAGACTAGCGGGACCTACGAGCAGTACTTC	CSAKTSGTYEQYF
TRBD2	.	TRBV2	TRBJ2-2	TGTGCCAGCAGTGACGAGCGGGAGGGGACCGGGGAGCTGTTTTTT	CASSDEREGTGELFF